This T cell receptor (beta chain) derives from a study of blood T cell repertoires in COVID-19. Membership in each cohort depended on participant-reported clinical history. As handled by the study authors: Scientists estimated how many nucleated cells there were by amplifying reference gene primers. Sequencing was performed with immunoSEQ multiplex PCR; in TCRdb, only in-frame clones are kept and a portion is missing. V, J and clone size are taken as reported in that table, and D and trimming were inferred from the DNA itself. The sample has fewer than 200,000 clones; approximately 81% are singletons. CDR1 is LNHDA, CDR2 SQIVND, per germline (reference sequence). Trimming took off 3 bases at V and 4 bases at J, with 27 bases between the two ends. This CDR3 contains 19 residues.

The sequence was collected from a middle-aged woman with acute COVID-19. The chain recombines TRBV19 with TRBJ1-2; D is perhaps TRBD1 (5 bases). Material for sequencing was PBMCs or T cells enriched from blood (not recorded which). Written as DNA, the CDR3 is TGTGCCAGTAGTATTGCCGGGGGATCAGGGTGGACCCCTGGCTATGGCTACACCTTC. Translating gives CASSIAGGSGWTPGYGYTF.